The 2 T cell receptor delta chains below were found in one sample sequenced in a study of gamma-delta chains in newborns, infants, children. TCRdb redid clone calling on the reads using CATT. Of about 3,400 delta-chain clones in the sample, just under 0.3% were seen once. The specimen was blood. These TCRs come from a child who was a newborn, infant or young child, either healthy, febrile or measles-vaccinated (not recorded which).

This clone was detected a few times. This DNA's translation differs at residue 6 from TCRdb's protein, which comes from a much larger clone; a read error is likely, and the protein shown is translated from the DNA. The chain employs TRDV2 and TRDJ3; TRDD3 is a possible D gene (6 bases). The V end was cut by 0 bases, the J end by 0 bases, with 11 bases between. This CDR3 spans 18 amino acids. Germline V gives CDR1 GEAIGNYY, CDR2 EKD. The CDR3: CACDTGGGSSWDTRQMFF. The CDR3 DNA follows: TGTGCCTGTGACACCGGGGGGGGAAGCTCCTGGGACACCCGACAGATGTTTTTC.

A remark on this clone: The amino acid sequence in TCRdb belongs to a much larger clone and departs from this DNA's translation at residue 11, likely a sequencing read error; the sequence shown is translated from the DNA. J is TRDJ3 and V is TRDV2, with 8 bases lining up with TRDD3. The CDR3 runs 17 residues. The V gene's germline CDR1 is GEAIGNYY and CDR2 EKD. The CDR3 region has the DNA TGTGCCTGTGACAGGCTGGGGGACCCCTGGGGCACCCGACAGATGTTTTTC. Its translation: CACDRLGDPWGTRQMFF.